This TCR beta chain was recovered during a study of T cell repertoires in cytomegalovirus infection. Study-wide context: Peptides in the study included HLA-C-restricted and HLA-B-restricted CMV epitopes. Shared public TCR beta signatures pointed to both CMV infection and a matching HLA type.

Via MiXCR, TCRdb re-called the reads, giving one row per CDR3 protein. Of some 500,000 distinct CDR3 sequences listed, 33% were seen once; the top ten hold 17%. About this clonotype: The target antigen is unknown.

The CDR3 extends over 15 amino acids. V shed 3 bases, J shed 1 base, and the junction held 4 bases outside the gene matches. Germline V gene sequence: CDR1 MDHEN, CDR2 SYDVKM. Study results and limitations: HLA-C-restricted TCR beta clonotypes specific for CMV led the ex vivo response. Based on cumulative public TCR beta family frequency, carriers of CMV plus the relevant HLA were identified.

The sequencing used cultured PBMCs, collected from culture after CMV antigen stimulation. The chain couples TRBV28 to TRBJ2-3; 7 bases agree with TRBD2. The source of this sequence is a human donor in good health (CMV status not recorded). Some clones in this sample may be carry-over from other donors' samples. As DNA, the CDR3 is TGTGCCAGCAGTTTCAGCCGGGGGGGCACAGATACGCAGTATTTT. Translated, it gives CASSFSRGGTDTQYF.